The 2 T cell receptor beta chains given below trace back to one sample, sequenced in a study of T cell changes during pregnancy in multiple sclerosis. Profiled with immunoSEQ multiplex PCR; TCRdb holds only in-frame clones, not every one. The table includes 70,000 to 75,000 clones, about 85% detected once. The sequences come from peripheral blood, collected before pregnancy. Receptor source: a female donor with multiple sclerosis, enrolled in a pregnancy study.

V gene TRBV29-1 combines with J gene TRBJ2-5; D may be TRBD1 (6 bases). The germline gives CDR1 SQVTM, CDR2 ANQGSEA. V was trimmed by 2 bases and J by 2 bases, leaving 24 bases between them. The CDR3 consists of 18 residues. CDR3 nucleotides: TGCAGCGTTGAATCCGACAGGCCCATGTCCTTCACTCAAGAGACCCAGTACTTC. Its protein product is CSVESDRPMSFTQETQYF.

V usage is TRBV5-1 and J usage is TRBJ1-1; 9 bases line up with TRBD1. Trimming removed 3 bases from V and 3 bases from J; junction bases left unmatched: 6. CDR1 is SGHRS and CDR2 is YFSETQ in the germline V gene. The CDR3 extends over 15 amino acids. This CDR3 reads CASSSLGQGDTEAFF. CDR3 nucleotides: TGCGCCAGCAGCTCACTGGGACAGGGTGACACTGAAGCTTTCTTT. The variable domain in full, with the rest retrieved from reference TRBV5-1 and TRBJ1-1, is KAGVTQTPRYLIKTRGQQVTLSCSPISGHRSVSWYQQTPGQGLQFLFEYFSETQRNKGNFPGRFSGRQFSNSRSEMNVSTLELGDSALYLCASSSLGQGDTEAFFGQGTRLTVV.